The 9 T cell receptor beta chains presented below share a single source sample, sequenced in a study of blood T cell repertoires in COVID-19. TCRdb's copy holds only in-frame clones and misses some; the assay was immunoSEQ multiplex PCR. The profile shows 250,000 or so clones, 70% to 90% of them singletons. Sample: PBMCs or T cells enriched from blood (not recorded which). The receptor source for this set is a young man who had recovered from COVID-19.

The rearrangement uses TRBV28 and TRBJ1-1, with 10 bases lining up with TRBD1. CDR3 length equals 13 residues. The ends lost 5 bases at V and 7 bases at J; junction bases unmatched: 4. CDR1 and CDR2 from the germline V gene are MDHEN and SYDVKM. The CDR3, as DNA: TGTGCCAGCAGTCTAGGACAGGGGGTTGAAGCTTTCTTT. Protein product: CASSLGQGVEAFF.

The CDR3: CASSRDSVQPQHF. CDR3 DNA sequence: TGTGCCAGCAGCCGGGACTCGGTTCAGCCCCAGCATTTT. V gene TRBV11-3 combines with J gene TRBJ1-5, with D perhaps TRBD1 (5 bases). CDR1 is SGHNT, CDR2 YENEEA, per germline. This CDR3 region has 13 residues. V lost 5 bases, J lost 6 bases, and 11 bases lay in between.

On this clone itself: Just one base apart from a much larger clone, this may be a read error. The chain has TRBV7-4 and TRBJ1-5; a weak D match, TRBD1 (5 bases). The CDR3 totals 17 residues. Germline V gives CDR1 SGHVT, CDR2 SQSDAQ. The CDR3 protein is CARSAGYGGGSNQPQHF. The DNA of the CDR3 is TGTGCCCGCAGCGCCGGATACGGGGGGGGGAGCAATCAGCCCCAGCATTTT.

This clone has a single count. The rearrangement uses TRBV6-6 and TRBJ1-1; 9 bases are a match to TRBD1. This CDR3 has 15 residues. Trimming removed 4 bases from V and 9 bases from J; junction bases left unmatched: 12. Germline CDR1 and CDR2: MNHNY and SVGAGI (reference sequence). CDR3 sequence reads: CASSLAWGQGSQAFF. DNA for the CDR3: TGTGCCAGCAGTTTGGCGTGGGGACAGGGATCCCAAGCTTTCTTT.

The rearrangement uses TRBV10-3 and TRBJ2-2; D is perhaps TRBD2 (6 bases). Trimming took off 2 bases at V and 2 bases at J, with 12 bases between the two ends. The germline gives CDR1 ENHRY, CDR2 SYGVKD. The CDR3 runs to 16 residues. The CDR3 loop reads CAISERLATNTGELFF. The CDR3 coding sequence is TGTGCCATCAGTGAGCGGCTAGCGACTAACACCGGGGAGCTGTTTTTT.

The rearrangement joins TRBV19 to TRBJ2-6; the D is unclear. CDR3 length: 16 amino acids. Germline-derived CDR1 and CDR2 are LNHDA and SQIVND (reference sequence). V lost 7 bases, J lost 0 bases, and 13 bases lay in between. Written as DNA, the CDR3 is TGTGCCAGTACCAAGTTTCGGAGCTCTGGGGCCAACGTCCTGACTTTC. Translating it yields CASTKFRSSGANVLTF.

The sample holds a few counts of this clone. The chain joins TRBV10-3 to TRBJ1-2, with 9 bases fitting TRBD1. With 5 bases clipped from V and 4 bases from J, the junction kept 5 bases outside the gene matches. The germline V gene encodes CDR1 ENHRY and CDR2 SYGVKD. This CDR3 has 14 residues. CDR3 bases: TGTGCCATCAGTCACCAGACAGGGGGCTATGGCTACACCTTC. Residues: CAISHQTGGYGYTF.

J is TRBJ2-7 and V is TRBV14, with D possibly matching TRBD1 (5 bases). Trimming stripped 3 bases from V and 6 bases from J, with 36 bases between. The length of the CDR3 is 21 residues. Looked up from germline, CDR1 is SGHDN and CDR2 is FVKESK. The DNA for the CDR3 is TGTGCCAGCAGCCAGAGAACCAAGGACATCTGGCTAGTGGGCTTCTTTTCCGAGCAGTACTTC. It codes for CASSQRTKDIWLVGFFSEQYF.

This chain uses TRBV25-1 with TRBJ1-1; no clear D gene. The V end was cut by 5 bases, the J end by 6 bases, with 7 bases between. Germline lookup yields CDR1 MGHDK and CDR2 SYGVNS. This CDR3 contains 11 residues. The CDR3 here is CASSPGAEAFF. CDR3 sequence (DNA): TGTGCCAGCAGTCCCGGGGCTGAAGCTTTCTTT.